These T cell receptor beta chains were read from a single sample in a study of cytomegalovirus exposure and HLA in healthy donors. Only in-frame clones appear in the TCRdb table, and some are missing; sequencing was by immunoSEQ multiplex PCR. The sample includes approximately 120,000 clones, approximately 80% of them seen just once. Input material: PBMCs. The receptors originated from a man aged 45-65 years in good health and CMV-seronegative. The CDR3 runs from the conserved cysteine through the conserved F or W. Fields, in order: clone size, V gene, D gene, J gene, CDR3 protein, CDR3 DNA. The D gene is left open where the match is weak. Clone sizes are given selectively: once, few, many, or a class where the clone is expanded.

abundance: .; v_gene: TRBV4-2; d_gene: .; j_gene: TRBJ2-5; CDR3aa: CASSQFGEGRETQYF; CDR3nt: TGTGCCAGCAGCCAATTTGGCGAGGGTAGGGAGACCCAGTACTTC
abundance: few; v_gene: TRBV30; d_gene: TRBD1; j_gene: TRBJ1-2; CDR3aa: CAWVYGTAYGYTF; CDR3nt: TGTGCCTGGGTGTATGGGACAGCCTATGGCTACACCTTC
abundance: .; v_gene: TRBV5-1; d_gene: TRBD1; j_gene: TRBJ2-2; CDR3aa: CASSTRDRGYTGELFF; CDR3nt: TGCGCCAGCAGCACCAGGGACAGGGGATACACCGGGGAGCTGTTTTTT
abundance: .; v_gene: TRBV6-5; d_gene: .; j_gene: TRBJ2-1; CDR3aa: CASSPISRGYNEQFF; CDR3nt: TGTGCCAGCAGCCCTATTTCAAGGGGCTACAATGAGCAGTTCTTC
abundance: few; v_gene: TRBV7-2; d_gene: .; j_gene: TRBJ1-1; CDR3aa: CASSPDPGGPRAFF; CDR3nt: TGTGCCAGCAGCCCAGACCCGGGGGGCCCCCGAGCTTTCTTT
abundance: .; v_gene: TRBV7-2; d_gene: TRBD1; j_gene: TRBJ2-1; CDR3aa: CASSWDRIIYNEQFF; CDR3nt: TGTGCCAGCAGTTGGGACAGGATAATATACAATGAGCAGTTCTTC
abundance: few; v_gene: TRBV7-9; d_gene: .; j_gene: TRBJ1-1; CDR3aa: CSSSLGWGEAFF; CDR3nt: TGTTCCAGCAGCTTAGGATGGGGCGAAGCTTTCTTT
abundance: .; v_gene: TRBV27; d_gene: TRBD1; j_gene: TRBJ1-6; CDR3aa: CASRRGQGTYNSPLHF; CDR3nt: TGTGCCAGCAGAAGGGGACAGGGGACTTATAATTCACCCCTCCACTTT
abundance: .; v_gene: TRBV7-2; d_gene: .; j_gene: TRBJ1-3; CDR3aa: CASSLPGVNTIYF; CDR3nt: TGTGCCAGCAGCTTACCAGGGGTAAACACCATATATTTT
abundance: .; v_gene: TRBV5-1; d_gene: TRBD1; j_gene: TRBJ1-6; CDR3aa: CASSPRTGGDSPLHF; CDR3nt: TGCGCCAGCAGCCCTAGGACAGGGGGGGATTCACCCCTCCACTTT
abundance: .; v_gene: TRBV5-8; d_gene: TRBD1; j_gene: TRBJ1-5; CDR3aa: CASSLGQGIQPQHF; CDR3nt: TGTGCCAGCAGCTTAGGACAGGGAATTCAGCCCCAGCATTTT
abundance: .; v_gene: TRBV7-9; d_gene: .; j_gene: TRBJ2-1; CDR3aa: CASSTHSYEQFF; CDR3nt: TGTGCCAGCAGCACCCACAGCTATGAGCAGTTCTTC
abundance: .; v_gene: TRBV7-9; d_gene: .; j_gene: TRBJ2-5; CDR3aa: CSSSLGADPRRETQYF; CDR3nt: TGTTCCAGCAGCTTAGGTGCAGACCCGCGGAGGGAGACCCAGTACTTC
abundance: .; v_gene: TRBV19; d_gene: TRBD1; j_gene: TRBJ1-6; CDR3aa: CASEEGQHPRGSPLHF; CDR3nt: TGTGCCAGTGAGGAAGGACAGCACCCCAGGGGGTCACCCCTCCACTTT
abundance: .; v_gene: TRBV7-9; d_gene: .; j_gene: TRBJ1-6; CDR3aa: CASSQDRDSPLHF; CDR3nt: TGTGCCAGCAGCCAGGACAGAGATTCACCCCTCCACTTT
abundance: .; v_gene: TRBV2; d_gene: .; j_gene: TRBJ1-6; CDR3aa: CASSTVNNSPLHF; CDR3nt: TGTGCCAGCAGCACAGTGAATAATTCACCCCTCCACTTT
abundance: .; v_gene: TRBV19; d_gene: TRBD1; j_gene: TRBJ2-2; CDR3aa: CASIRTGRSTGELFF; CDR3nt: TGTGCCAGTATCCGGACAGGGCGGAGCACCGGGGAGCTGTTTTTT
abundance: .; v_gene: TRBV7-2; d_gene: .; j_gene: TRBJ2-2; CDR3aa: CASSLVQQGELFF; CDR3nt: TGTGCCAGCAGCTTAGTCCAACAGGGGGAGCTGTTTTTT
abundance: .; v_gene: TRBV4-1; d_gene: .; j_gene: TRBJ1-5; CDR3aa: CASSQDWAFENQPQHF; CDR3nt: TGCGCCAGCAGCCAAGATTGGGCATTTGAGAATCAGCCCCAGCATTTT
abundance: .; v_gene: TRBV6-1; d_gene: .; j_gene: TRBJ2-3; CDR3aa: CASSEARDTQYF; CDR3nt: TGTGCCAGCAGTGAAGCGCGGGATACGCAGTATTTT
abundance: .; v_gene: TRBV4-3; d_gene: TRBD2; j_gene: TRBJ2-1; CDR3aa: CASSPGAGTSGYNEQFF; CDR3nt: TGCGCCAGCAGCCCAGGGGCCGGGACTAGCGGCTACAATGAGCAGTTCTTC
abundance: .; v_gene: TRBV5-4; d_gene: TRBD1; j_gene: TRBJ2-3; CDR3aa: CASSPPDREDTQYF; CDR3nt: TGTGCCAGCAGCCCGCCGGACAGGGAGGATACGCAGTATTTT
abundance: .; v_gene: TRBV2; d_gene: TRBD2; j_gene: TRBJ2-5; CDR3aa: CASRKVAGGEETQYF; CDR3nt: TGTGCCAGCAGGAAGGTAGCGGGGGGCGAAGAGACCCAGTACTTC
abundance: .; v_gene: TRBV5-4; d_gene: .; j_gene: TRBJ2-1; CDR3aa: CASSLARHGDEQFF; CDR3nt: TGTGCCAGCAGCTTGGCCCGTCACGGGGATGAGCAGTTCTTC
abundance: .; v_gene: TRBV11-3; d_gene: TRBD1; j_gene: TRBJ1-2; CDR3aa: CASSSRQGLFYGYTF; CDR3nt: TGTGCCAGCAGCTCCAGACAGGGCTTATTCTATGGCTACACCTTC
abundance: .; v_gene: TRBV11-2; d_gene: .; j_gene: TRBJ2-7; CDR3aa: CASRGLEQYF; CDR3nt: TGTGCCAGCAGGGGCCTCGAGCAGTACTTC
abundance: .; v_gene: TRBV5-4; d_gene: .; j_gene: TRBJ1-5; CDR3aa: CASSLYNQPQHF; CDR3nt: TGTGCCAGCAGCCTTTACAATCAGCCCCAGCATTTT
abundance: .; v_gene: TRBV4-1; d_gene: .; j_gene: TRBJ1-6; CDR3aa: CASSQDEGGSPLHF; CDR3nt: TGCGCCAGCAGCCAAGATGAGGGCGGTTCACCCCTCCACTTT
abundance: .; v_gene: TRBV5-6; d_gene: .; j_gene: TRBJ2-5; CDR3aa: CASSPSPGIQETQYF; CDR3nt: TGTGCCAGCAGCCCTTCTCCGGGGATCCAAGAGACCCAGTACTTC
abundance: .; v_gene: TRBV2; d_gene: TRBD2; j_gene: TRBJ2-3; CDR3aa: CASSELAVTDTQYF; CDR3nt: TGTGCCAGCAGTGAACTAGCGGTCACAGATACGCAGTATTTT
abundance: .; v_gene: TRBV15; d_gene: .; j_gene: TRBJ1-2; CDR3aa: CATSRDLQGYGYTF; CDR3nt: TGTGCCACCAGCAGAGATCTCCAGGGCTATGGCTACACCTTC
abundance: .; v_gene: TRBV7-2; d_gene: .; j_gene: TRBJ1-2; CDR3aa: CASSPVGGRNYGYTF; CDR3nt: TGTGCCAGCAGCCCCGTGGGGGGAAGGAACTATGGCTACACCTTC
abundance: once; v_gene: TRBV30; d_gene: .; j_gene: TRBJ1-5; CDR3aa: CAWSAGSNQPQHF; CDR3nt: TGTGCCTGGAGCGCGGGCAGCAATCAGCCCCAGCATTTT
abundance: .; v_gene: TRBV5-8; d_gene: .; j_gene: TRBJ1-2; CDR3aa: CASSPPGRLAGYTF; CDR3nt: TGTGCCAGCAGCCCCCCCGGCAGGCTTGCTGGCTACACCTTC
abundance: .; v_gene: TRBV9; d_gene: .; j_gene: TRBJ1-2; CDR3aa: CASTRGENYGYTF; CDR3nt: TGTGCCAGCACCCGCGGGGAAAACTATGGCTACACCTTC
abundance: once; v_gene: TRBV5-6; d_gene: .; j_gene: TRBJ2-5; CDR3aa: CASSSPQPGETQYF; CDR3nt: TGTGCCAGCAGCTCCCCCCAGCCCGGGGAGACCCAGTACTTC
abundance: .; v_gene: TRBV19; d_gene: .; j_gene: TRBJ1-2; CDR3aa: CASSIRQGRDGYTF; CDR3nt: TGTGCCAGTAGTATACGGCAGGGGAGAGACGGCTACACCTTC
abundance: .; v_gene: TRBV19; d_gene: .; j_gene: TRBJ1-1; CDR3aa: CASRRAPSTEAFF; CDR3nt: TGTGCCAGTAGGCGGGCTCCCAGCACTGAAGCTTTCTTT
abundance: .; v_gene: TRBV6-1; d_gene: .; j_gene: TRBJ1-6; CDR3aa: CASNPGGRGNSPLHF; CDR3nt: TGTGCCAGCAACCCCGGGGGACGGGGTAATTCACCCCTCCACTTT
abundance: .; v_gene: TRBV7-6; d_gene: TRBD1; j_gene: TRBJ2-5; CDR3aa: CASSSYQGAGPGAQYF; CDR3nt: TGTGCCAGCAGCTCCTACCAGGGGGCCGGTCCTGGGGCCCAGTACTTC
abundance: .; v_gene: TRBV5-4; d_gene: .; j_gene: TRBJ2-5; CDR3aa: CASSPAGQETQYF; CDR3nt: TGTGCCAGCAGCCCGGCGGGACAAGAGACCCAGTACTTC
abundance: few; v_gene: TRBV4-1; d_gene: TRBD2; j_gene: TRBJ2-1; CDR3aa: CASSQSVVSGGANEQFF; CDR3nt: TGCGCCAGCAGCCAAAGTGTTGTTAGCGGGGGGGCGAATGAGCAGTTCTTC
abundance: .; v_gene: TRBV6-5; d_gene: .; j_gene: TRBJ2-1; CDR3aa: CASSLTSGTMNEQFF; CDR3nt: TGTGCCAGCAGTCTAACCTCCGGGACAATGAATGAGCAGTTCTTC
abundance: .; v_gene: TRBV21-1; d_gene: .; j_gene: TRBJ2-4; CDR3aa: CGETAKNIQYF; CDR3nt: TGCGGGGAGACAGCCAAAAACATTCAGTACTTC
abundance: once; v_gene: TRBV19; d_gene: TRBD1; j_gene: TRBJ1-5; CDR3aa: CASSMDRGQVFTSQHF; CDR3nt: TGTGCCAGTAGTATGGATAGGGGACAGGTCTTTACTTCCCAGCATTTT
abundance: .; v_gene: TRBV15; d_gene: .; j_gene: TRBJ2-7; CDR3aa: CATSRAGGPYEQYF; CDR3nt: TGTGCCACCAGCAGAGCCGGAGGGCCCTACGAGCAGTACTTC
abundance: few; v_gene: TRBV6-5; d_gene: .; j_gene: TRBJ2-3; CDR3aa: CASQTGFGTDTQYF; CDR3nt: TGTGCCAGCCAAACAGGGTTCGGCACAGATACGCAGTATTTT
abundance: .; v_gene: TRBV6-6; d_gene: TRBD1; j_gene: TRBJ2-7; CDR3aa: CASSYQAGGAEQYF; CDR3nt: TGTGCCAGCAGTTACCAGGCAGGGGGCGCCGAGCAGTACTTC
abundance: .; v_gene: TRBV5-5; d_gene: TRBD1; j_gene: TRBJ1-1; CDR3aa: CASSLGQGSNTEAFF; CDR3nt: TGTGCCAGCAGCTTAGGACAGGGGTCGAACACTGAAGCTTTCTTT
abundance: .; v_gene: TRBV7-9; d_gene: .; j_gene: TRBJ1-2; CDR3aa: CASRGIQGWGGYTF; CDR3nt: TGTGCCAGCAGGGGGATACAGGGATGGGGCGGCTACACCTTC
abundance: .; v_gene: TRBV7-2; d_gene: .; j_gene: TRBJ1-1; CDR3aa: CASSLRGGENFEAFF; CDR3nt: TGTGCCAGCAGCTTAAGGGGGGGGGAGAATTTTGAAGCTTTCTTT
abundance: .; v_gene: TRBV5-4; d_gene: .; j_gene: TRBJ2-1; CDR3aa: CASTNASSYNEQFF; CDR3nt: TGTGCCAGCACCAACGCTAGCTCCTACAATGAGCAGTTCTTC
abundance: .; v_gene: TRBV2; d_gene: .; j_gene: TRBJ1-1; CDR3aa: CADQNQGPNTEAFF; CDR3nt: TGTGCCGACCAGAACCAGGGGCCGAACACTGAAGCTTTCTTT
abundance: .; v_gene: TRBV19; d_gene: TRBD1; j_gene: TRBJ2-7; CDR3aa: CASSSGQTTYEQYF; CDR3nt: TGTGCCAGTAGTTCGGGACAGACCACCTACGAGCAGTACTTC
abundance: .; v_gene: TRBV5-6; d_gene: .; j_gene: TRBJ1-2; CDR3aa: CASSLIADRKGNYYGYTF; CDR3nt: TGTGCCAGCAGCTTGATTGCGGACAGAAAGGGGAACTACTATGGCTACACCTTC
abundance: .; v_gene: TRBV19; d_gene: .; j_gene: TRBJ2-1; CDR3aa: CASSFLAGAYNEQFF; CDR3nt: TGTGCCAGTAGTTTTCTCGCGGGGGCATACAATGAGCAGTTCTTC
abundance: few; v_gene: TRBV19; d_gene: .; j_gene: TRBJ2-3; CDR3aa: CATGGGADTQYF; CDR3nt: TGTGCCACGGGCGGAGGGGCAGATACGCAGTATTTT